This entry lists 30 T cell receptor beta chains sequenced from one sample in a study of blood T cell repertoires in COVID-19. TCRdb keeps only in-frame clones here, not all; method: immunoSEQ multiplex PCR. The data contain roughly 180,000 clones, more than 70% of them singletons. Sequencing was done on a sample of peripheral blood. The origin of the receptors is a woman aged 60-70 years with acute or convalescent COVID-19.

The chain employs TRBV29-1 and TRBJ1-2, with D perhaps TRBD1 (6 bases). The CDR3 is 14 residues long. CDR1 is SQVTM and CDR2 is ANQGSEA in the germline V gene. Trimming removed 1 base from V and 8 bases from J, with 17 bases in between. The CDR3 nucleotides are TGCAGCGTTGAAGGGTGGAACAGGGAGCGGGGCTACACCTTC. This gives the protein CSVEGWNRERGYTF.

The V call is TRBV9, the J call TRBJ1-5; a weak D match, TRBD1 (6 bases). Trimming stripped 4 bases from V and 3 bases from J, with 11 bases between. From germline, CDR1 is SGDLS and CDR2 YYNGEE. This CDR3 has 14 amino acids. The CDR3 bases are TGTGCCAGCAGCTTAGGACAGTTCAATCAGCCCCAGCATTTT. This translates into CASSLGQFNQPQHF.

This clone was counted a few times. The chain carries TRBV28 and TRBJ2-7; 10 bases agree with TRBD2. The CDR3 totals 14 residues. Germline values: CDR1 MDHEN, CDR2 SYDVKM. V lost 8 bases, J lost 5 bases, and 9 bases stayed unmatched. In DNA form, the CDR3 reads TGTGCCAGCGCCCCCCAACTAGCGGGAAACGAGCAGTACTTC. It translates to CASAPQLAGNEQYF. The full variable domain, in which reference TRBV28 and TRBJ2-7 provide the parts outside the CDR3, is DVKVTQSSRYLVKRTGEKVFLECVQDMDHENMFWYRQDPGLGLRLIYFSYDVKMKEKGDIPEGYSVSREKKERFSLILESASTNQTSMYLCASAPQLAGNEQYFGPGTRLTVT.

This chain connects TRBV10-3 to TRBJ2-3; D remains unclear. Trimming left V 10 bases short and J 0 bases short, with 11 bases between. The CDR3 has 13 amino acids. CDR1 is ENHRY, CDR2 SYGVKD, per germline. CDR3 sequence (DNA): TGTGCCACCTCGGAGCCTAGCACAGATACGCAGTATTTT. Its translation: CATSEPSTDTQYF.

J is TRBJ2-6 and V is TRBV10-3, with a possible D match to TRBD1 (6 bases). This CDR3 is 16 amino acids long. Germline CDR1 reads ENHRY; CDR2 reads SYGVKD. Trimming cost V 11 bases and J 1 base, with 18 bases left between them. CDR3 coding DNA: TGTGCCTCGACGGGACACTCTGGGTCTGGGGCCAACGTCCTGACTTTC. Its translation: CASTGHSGSGANVLTF.

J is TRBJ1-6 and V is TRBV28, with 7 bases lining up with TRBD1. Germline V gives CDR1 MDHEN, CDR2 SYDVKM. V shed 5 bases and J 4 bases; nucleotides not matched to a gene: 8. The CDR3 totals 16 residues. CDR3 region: CASSPPPGQYNSPLHF. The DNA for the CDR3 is TGTGCCAGCAGTCCCCCGCCGGGACAGTATAATTCACCCCTCCACTTT.

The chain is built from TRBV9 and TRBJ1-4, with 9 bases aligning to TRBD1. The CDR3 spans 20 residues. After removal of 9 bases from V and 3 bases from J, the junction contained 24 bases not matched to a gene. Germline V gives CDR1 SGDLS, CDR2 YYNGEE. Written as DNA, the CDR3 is TGTGCCACGGATGAGAGGGGACAGGGAAGGAGAGGGAAGGCTAATGAAAAACTGTTTTTT. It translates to CATDERGQGRRGKANEKLFF.

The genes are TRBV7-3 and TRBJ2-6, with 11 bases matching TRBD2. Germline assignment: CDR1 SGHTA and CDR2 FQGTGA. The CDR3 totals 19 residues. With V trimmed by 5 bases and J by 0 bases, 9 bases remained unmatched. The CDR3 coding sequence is TGTGCCAGCAGCCCGTCGACTAGCGGGGACTTCTCTGGGGCCAACGTCCTGACTTTC. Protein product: CASSPSTSGDFSGANVLTF. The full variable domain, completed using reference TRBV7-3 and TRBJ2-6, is GAGVSQTPSNKVTEKGKYVELRCDPISGHTALYWYRQSLGQGPEFLIYFQGTGAADDSGLPNDRFFAVRPEGSVSTLKIQRTERGDSAVYLCASSPSTSGDFSGANVLTFGAGSRLTVL.

CDR3 in amino acids: CASSLAGQVYSPLHF. CDR3 bases: TGCGCCAGCAGCTTGGCCGGACAGGTGTATTCACCCCTCCACTTT. This chain connects TRBV5-1 to TRBJ1-6; 7 nucleotides align to TRBD1. The CDR3 has 15 amino acids. V shed 0 bases, J shed 8 bases, and the junction held 5 bases outside the gene matches. Germline V gives CDR1 SGHRS, CDR2 YFSETQ. The whole variable domain, filled in from reference TRBV5-1 and TRBJ1-6, reads KAGVTQTPRYLIKTRGQQVTLSCSPISGHRSVSWYQQTPGQGLQFLFEYFSETQRNKGNFPGRFSGRQFSNSRSEMNVSTLELGDSALYLCASSLAGQVYSPLHFGNGTRLTVT.

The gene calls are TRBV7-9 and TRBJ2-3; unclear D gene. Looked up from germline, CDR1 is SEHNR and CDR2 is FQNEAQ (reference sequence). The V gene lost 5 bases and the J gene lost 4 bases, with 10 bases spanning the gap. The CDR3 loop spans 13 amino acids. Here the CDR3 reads CASSGGASDTQYF. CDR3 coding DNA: TGTGCCAGCAGCGGTGGAGCGTCAGATACGCAGTATTTT.

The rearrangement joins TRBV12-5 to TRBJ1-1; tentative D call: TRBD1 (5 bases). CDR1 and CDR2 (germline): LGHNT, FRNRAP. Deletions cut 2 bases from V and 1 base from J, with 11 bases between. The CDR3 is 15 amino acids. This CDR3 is CASGLSQGQNTEAFF. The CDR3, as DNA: TGTGCTAGTGGTTTGTCGCAGGGCCAGAACACTGAAGCTTTCTTT.

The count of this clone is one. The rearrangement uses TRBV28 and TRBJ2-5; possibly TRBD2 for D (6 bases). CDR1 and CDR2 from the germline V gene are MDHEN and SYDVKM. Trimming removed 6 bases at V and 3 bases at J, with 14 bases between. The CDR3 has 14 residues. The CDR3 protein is CASRSSGVEETQYF. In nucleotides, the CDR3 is TGTGCCAGCAGGTCCTCGGGAGTGGAAGAGACCCAGTACTTC.

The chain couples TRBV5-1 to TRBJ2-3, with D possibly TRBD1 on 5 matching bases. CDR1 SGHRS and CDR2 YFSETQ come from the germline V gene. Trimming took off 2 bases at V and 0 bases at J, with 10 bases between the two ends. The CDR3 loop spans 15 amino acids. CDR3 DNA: TGCGCCAGCAGCTTAGGGGTGACTAGCACAGATACGCAGTATTTT. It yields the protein CASSLGVTSTDTQYF.

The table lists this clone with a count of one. The CDR3 DNA reads as TGTGCCAGAAGCTTGGCTTCAAAACCGCGACAGGGGGATCGAGGTATAGACACCATATATTTT. Translating gives CARSLASKPRQGDRGIDTIYF. The chain uses TRBV5-3 and TRBJ1-3; the match to TRBD1 covers 9 bases. TRBV5-3 is an open reading frame, and its role is uncertain. The J segment lost 8 bases and the V segment lost 0 bases, leaving 24 bases of the junction unmatched. This CDR3 has 21 residues.

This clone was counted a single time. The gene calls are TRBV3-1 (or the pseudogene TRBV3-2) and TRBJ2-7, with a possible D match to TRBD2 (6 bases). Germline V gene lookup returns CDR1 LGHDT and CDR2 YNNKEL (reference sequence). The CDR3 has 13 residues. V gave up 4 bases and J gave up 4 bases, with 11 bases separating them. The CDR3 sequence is CASSPGLLYEQYV. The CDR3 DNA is TGTGCCAGCAGCCCGGGACTCCTATACGAGCAGTACGTC.

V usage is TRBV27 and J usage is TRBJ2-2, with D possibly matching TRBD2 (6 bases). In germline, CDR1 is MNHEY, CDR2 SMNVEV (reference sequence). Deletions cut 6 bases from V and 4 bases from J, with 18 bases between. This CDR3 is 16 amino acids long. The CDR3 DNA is TGTGCCAGCAGCCCCCAACTTCGGAGGGGCACCGGGGAGCTGTTTTTT. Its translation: CASSPQLRRGTGELFF.

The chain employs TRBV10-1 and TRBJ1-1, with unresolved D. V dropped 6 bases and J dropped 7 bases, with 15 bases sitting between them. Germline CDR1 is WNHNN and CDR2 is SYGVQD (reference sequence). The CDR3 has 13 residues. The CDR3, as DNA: TGCGCCAGCAGCGAGGTGATACGGGGTGAAGCTTTCTTT. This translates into CASSEVIRGEAFF.

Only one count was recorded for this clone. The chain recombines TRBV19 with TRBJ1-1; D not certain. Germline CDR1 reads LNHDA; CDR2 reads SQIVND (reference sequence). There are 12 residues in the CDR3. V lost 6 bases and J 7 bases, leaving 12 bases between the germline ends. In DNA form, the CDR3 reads TGTGCCAGTAGACAACAACCGCATGAAGCTTTCTTT. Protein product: CASRQQPHEAFF.

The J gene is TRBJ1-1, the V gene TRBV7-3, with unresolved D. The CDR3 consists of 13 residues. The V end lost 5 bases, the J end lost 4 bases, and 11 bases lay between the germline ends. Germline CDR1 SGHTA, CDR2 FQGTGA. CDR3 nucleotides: TGTGCCAGCAGCCGCCTCGGTGGCACTGAAGCTTTCTTT. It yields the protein CASSRLGGTEAFF.

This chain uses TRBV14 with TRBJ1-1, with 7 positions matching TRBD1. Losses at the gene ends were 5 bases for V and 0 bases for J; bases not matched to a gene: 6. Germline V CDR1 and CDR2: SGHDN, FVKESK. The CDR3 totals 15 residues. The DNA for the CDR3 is TGTGCCAGCAGCATCCGGACAGGCCTGAACACTGAAGCTTTCTTT. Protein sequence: CASSIRTGLNTEAFF.

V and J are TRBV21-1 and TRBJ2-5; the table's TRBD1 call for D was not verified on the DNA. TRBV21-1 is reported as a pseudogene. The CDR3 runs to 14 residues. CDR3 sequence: CASSKEDRGETQYF. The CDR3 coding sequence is TGTGCCAGCAGCAAGGAGGACAGGGGAGAGACCCAGTACTTC.

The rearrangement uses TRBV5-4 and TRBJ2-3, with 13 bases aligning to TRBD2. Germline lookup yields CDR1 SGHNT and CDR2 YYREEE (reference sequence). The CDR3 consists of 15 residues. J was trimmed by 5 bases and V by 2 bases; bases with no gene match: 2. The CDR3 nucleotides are TGTGCCAGCAGCTTTACTAGCGGGAGGGTAGATACGCAGTATTTT. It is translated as CASSFTSGRVDTQYF.

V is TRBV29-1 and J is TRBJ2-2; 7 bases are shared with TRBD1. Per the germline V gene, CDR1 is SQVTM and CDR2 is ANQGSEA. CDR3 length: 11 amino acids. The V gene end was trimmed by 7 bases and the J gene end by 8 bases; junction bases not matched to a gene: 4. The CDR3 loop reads CSGQGAGELFF. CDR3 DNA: TGCAGCGGACAGGGTGCAGGGGAGCTGTTTTTT.

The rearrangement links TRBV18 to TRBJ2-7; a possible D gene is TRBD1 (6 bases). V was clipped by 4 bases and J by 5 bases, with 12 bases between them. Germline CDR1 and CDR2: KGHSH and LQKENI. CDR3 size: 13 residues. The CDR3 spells CASSLSGEHEQYF. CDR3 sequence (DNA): TGTGCCAGCTCACTTTCAGGGGAGCACGAGCAGTACTTC.

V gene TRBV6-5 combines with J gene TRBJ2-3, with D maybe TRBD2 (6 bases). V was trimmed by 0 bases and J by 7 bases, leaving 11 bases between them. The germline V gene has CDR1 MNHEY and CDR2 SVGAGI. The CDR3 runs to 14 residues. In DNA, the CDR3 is TGTGCCAGCAGTTACTCAACGGGAGCTTATACGCAGTATTTT. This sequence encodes CASSYSTGAYTQYF.

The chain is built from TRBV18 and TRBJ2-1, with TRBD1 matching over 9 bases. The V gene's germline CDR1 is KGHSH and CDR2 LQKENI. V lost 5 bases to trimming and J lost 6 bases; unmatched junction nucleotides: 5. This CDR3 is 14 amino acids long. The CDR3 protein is CASSTQGAFNEQFF. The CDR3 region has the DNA TGTGCCAGCTCAACACAGGGGGCCTTCAATGAGCAGTTCTTC.

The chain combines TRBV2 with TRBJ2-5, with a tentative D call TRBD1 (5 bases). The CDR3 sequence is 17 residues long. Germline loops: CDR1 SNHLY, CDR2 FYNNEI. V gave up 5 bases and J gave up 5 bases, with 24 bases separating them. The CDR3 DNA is TGTGCCAGCAGTAAACGGCGTACAGGCTTCTCAGGGGAGACCCAGTACTTC. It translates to CASSKRRTGFSGETQYF.

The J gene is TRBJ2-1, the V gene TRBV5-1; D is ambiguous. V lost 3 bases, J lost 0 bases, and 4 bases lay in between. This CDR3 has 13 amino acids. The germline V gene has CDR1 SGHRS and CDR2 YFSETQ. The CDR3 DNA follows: TGCGCCAGCAGCTCGAGCTCCTACAATGAGCAGTTCTTC. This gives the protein CASSSSSYNEQFF.

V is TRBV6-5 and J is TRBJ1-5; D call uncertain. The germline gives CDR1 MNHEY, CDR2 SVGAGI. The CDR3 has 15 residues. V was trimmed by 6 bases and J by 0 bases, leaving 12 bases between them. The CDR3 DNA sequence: TGTGCCAGCAGCTACGATGGCAGTAGCAATCAGCCCCAGCATTTT. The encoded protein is CASSYDGSSNQPQHF.

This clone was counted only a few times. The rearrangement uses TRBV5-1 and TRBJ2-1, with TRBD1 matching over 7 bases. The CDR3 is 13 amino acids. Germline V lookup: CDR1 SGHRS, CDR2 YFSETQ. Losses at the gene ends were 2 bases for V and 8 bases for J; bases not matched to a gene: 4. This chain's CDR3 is CASSLEGAYEQFF. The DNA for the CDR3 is TGCGCCAGCAGCTTAGAGGGGGCCTATGAGCAGTTCTTC.